This TCR beta chain was found in a study of blood T cell repertoires in COVID-19. Across the whole study: The origin of the acute and convalescent COVID-19 samples was the United States, Italy and Spain.

Measured with immunoSEQ multiplex PCR; TCRdb has only the in-frame clones, and not every one. The sample lists 200,000 to 250,000 clones, roughly four fifths seen once, with approximately 3.6% in the top ten. Germline CDR1 MNHEY, CDR2 SMNVEV (reference sequence). Trimming stripped 5 bases from V and 1 base from J, with 11 bases between. CDR3 length: 14 residues. Sequences were obtained from PBMCs or T cells enriched from blood (not recorded which). The sequence derives from a woman aged 55-70 years who had recovered from COVID-19. V and J are TRBV27 and TRBJ1-1, with D maybe TRBD1 (5 bases). The CDR3 loop reads CASSRTDRNTEAFF. CDR3 in DNA: TGTGCCAGCAGTCGTACAGACAGGAACACTGAAGCTTTCTTT.